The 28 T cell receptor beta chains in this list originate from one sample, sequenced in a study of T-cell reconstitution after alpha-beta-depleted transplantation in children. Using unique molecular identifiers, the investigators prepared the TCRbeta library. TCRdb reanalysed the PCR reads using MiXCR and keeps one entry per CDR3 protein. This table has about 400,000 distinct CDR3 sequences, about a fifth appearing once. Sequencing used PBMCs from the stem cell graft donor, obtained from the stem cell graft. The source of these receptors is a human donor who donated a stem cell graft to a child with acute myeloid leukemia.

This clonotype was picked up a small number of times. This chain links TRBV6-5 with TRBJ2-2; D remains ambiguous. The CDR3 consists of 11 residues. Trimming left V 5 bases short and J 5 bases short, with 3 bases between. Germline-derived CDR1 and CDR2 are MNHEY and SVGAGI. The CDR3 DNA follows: TGTGCCAGCAGTATAACCGGGGAGCTGTTTTTT. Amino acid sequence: CASSITGELFF.

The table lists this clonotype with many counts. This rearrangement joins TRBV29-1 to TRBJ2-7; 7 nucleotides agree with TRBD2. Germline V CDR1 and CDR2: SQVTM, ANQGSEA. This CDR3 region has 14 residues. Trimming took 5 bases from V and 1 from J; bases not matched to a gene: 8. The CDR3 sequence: CSVLPGLHSYEQYF. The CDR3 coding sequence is TGCAGCGTTCTCCCGGGACTACATTCCTACGAGCAGTACTTC.

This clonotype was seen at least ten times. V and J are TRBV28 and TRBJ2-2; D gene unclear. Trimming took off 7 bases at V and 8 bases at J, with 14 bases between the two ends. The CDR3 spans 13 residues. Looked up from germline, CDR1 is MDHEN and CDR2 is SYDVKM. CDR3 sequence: CASTLERWGELFF. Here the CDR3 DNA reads TGTGCCAGCACCTTAGAGCGTTGGGGGGAGCTGTTTTTT.

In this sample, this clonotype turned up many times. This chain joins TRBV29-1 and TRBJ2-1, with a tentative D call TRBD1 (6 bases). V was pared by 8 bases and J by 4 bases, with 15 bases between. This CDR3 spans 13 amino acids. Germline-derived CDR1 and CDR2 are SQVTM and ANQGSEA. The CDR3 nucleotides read TGCAGCTCAACAGGGATGGGGTACAATGAGCAGTTCTTC. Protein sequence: CSSTGMGYNEQFF.

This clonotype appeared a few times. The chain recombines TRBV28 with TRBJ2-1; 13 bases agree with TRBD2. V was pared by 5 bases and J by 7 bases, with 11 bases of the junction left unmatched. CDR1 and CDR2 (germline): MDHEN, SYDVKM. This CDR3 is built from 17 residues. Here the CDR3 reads CASSLTSGRTTSNEQFF. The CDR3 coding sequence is TGTGCCAGCAGTCTGACTAGCGGGAGGACGACCTCAAATGAGCAGTTCTTC.

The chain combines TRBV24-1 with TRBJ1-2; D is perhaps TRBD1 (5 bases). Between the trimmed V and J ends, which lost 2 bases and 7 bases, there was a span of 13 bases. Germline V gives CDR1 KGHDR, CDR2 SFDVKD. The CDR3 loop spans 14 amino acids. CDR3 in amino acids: CATSDSGIWGGYTF. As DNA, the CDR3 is TGTGCCACCAGTGATTCAGGGATATGGGGTGGCTACACCTTC.

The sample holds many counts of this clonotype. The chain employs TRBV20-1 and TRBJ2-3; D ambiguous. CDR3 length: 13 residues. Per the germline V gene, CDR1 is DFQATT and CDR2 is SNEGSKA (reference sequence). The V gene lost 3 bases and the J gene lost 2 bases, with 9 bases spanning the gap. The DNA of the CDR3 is TGCAGTGCTAGGGGCCCACCCACAGATACGCAGTATTTT. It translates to CSARGPPTDTQYF.

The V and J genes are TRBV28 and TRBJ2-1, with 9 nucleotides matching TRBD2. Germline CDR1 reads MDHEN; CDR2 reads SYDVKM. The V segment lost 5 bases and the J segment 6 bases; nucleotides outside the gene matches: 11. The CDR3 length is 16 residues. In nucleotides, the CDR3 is TGTGCCAGCAGTAGCCTAGCGGGGAGGGGAGGCAATGAGCAGTTCTTC. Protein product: CASSSLAGRGGNEQFF.

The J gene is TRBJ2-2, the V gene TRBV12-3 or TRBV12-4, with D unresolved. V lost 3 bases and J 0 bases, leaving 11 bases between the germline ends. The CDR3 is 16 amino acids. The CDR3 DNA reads TGTGCCAGCAGTTTCATGGCACCCTCGAACACCGGGGAGCTGTTTTTT. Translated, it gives CASSFMAPSNTGELFF.

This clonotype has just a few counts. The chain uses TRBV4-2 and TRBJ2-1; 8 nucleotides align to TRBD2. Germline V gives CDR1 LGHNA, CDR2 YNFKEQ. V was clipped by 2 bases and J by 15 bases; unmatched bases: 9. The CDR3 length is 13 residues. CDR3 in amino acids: CASSQLSGSFRFF. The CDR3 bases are TGTGCCAGCAGCCAATTGAGCGGGAGTTTTAGGTTCTTC.

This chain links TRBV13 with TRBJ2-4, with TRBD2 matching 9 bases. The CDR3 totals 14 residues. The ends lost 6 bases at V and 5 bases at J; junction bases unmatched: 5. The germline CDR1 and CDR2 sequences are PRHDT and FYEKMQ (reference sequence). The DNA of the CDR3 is TGTGCCAGCAGAACAGCGGGAGGCCAAAACATTCAGTACTTC. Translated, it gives CASRTAGGQNIQYF.

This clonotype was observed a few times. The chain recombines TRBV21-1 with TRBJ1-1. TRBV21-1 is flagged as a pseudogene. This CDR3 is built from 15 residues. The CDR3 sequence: CASRLKGGESTEAFF. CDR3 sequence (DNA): TGTGCCAGCAGGCTAAAGGGAGGGGAAAGCACTGAAGCTTTCTTT.

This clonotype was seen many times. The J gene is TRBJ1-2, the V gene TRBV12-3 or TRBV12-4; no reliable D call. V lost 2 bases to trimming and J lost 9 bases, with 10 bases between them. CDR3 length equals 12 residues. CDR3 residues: CASSLLGGSYTF. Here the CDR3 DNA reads TGTGCCAGCAGTTTACTGGGAGGCAGCTACACCTTC.

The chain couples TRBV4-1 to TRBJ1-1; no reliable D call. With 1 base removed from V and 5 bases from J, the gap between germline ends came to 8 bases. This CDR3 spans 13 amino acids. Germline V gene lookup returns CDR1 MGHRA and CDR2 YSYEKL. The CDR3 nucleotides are TGCGCCAGCAGCCAAGTTCAGGAAACTGAAGCTTTCTTT. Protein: CASSQVQETEAFF.

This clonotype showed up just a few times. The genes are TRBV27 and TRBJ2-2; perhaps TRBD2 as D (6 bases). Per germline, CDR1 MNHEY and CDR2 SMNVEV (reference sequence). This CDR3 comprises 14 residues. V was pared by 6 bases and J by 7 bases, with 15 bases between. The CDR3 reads CASSSPWGGGELFF. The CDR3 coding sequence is TGTGCCAGCAGCAGCCCCTGGGGAGGCGGGGAGCTGTTTTTT.

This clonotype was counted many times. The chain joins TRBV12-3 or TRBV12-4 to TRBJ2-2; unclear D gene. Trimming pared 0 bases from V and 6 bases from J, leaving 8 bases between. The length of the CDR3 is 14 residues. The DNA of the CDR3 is TGTGCCAGCAGTTTAGCGGCGGATGCCGGGGAGCTGTTTTTT. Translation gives CASSLAADAGELFF.

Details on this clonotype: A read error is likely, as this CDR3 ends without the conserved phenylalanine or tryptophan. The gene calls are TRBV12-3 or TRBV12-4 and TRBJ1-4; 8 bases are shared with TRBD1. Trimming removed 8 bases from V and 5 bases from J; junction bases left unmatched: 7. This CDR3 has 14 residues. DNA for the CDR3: TGTGCCAGCGGGTCACAGGGGGTAAATGAAAAACTGTTTTAT. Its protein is CASGSQGVNEKLFY.

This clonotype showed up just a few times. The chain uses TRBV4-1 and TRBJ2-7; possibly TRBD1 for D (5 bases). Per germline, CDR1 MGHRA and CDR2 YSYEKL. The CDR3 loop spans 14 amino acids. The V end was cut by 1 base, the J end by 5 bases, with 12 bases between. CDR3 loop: CASSQADRAHEQYF. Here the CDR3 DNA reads TGCGCCAGCAGCCAAGCAGACAGAGCCCACGAGCAGTACTTC.

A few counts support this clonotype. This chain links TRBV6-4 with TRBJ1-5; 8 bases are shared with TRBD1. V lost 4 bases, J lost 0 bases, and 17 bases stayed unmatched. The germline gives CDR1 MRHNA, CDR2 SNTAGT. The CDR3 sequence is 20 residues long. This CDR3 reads CASSGSRTGRTVYSNQPQHF. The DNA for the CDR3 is TGTGCCAGCAGTGGGTCCCGGACAGGGAGGACTGTTTATAGCAATCAGCCCCAGCATTTT.

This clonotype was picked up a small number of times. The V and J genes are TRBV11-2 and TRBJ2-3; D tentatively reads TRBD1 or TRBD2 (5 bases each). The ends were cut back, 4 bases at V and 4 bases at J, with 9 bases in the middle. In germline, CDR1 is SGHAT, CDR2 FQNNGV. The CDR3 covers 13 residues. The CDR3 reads CASSSRGSDTQYF. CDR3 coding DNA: TGTGCCAGCAGCTCTCGGGGCTCAGATACGCAGTATTTT.

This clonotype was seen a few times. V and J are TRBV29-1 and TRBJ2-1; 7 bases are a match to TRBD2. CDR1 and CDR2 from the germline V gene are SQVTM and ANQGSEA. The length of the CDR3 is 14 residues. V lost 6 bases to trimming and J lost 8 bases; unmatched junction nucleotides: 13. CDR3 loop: CSVRRESLFDEQFF. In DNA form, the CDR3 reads TGCAGCGTGCGGCGGGAGTCCCTGTTCGATGAGCAGTTCTTC.

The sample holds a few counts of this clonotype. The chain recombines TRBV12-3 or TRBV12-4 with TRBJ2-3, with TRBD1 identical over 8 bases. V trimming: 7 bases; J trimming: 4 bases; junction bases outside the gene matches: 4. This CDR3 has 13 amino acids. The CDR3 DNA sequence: TGTGCCAGCACCGACAGGGGCCCAGATACGCAGTATTTT. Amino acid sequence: CASTDRGPDTQYF.

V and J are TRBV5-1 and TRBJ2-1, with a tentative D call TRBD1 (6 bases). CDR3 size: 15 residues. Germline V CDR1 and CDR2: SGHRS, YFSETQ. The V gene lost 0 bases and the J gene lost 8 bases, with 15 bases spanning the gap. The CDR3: CASSLGDTIGDEQFF. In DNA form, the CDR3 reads TGCGCCAGCAGCTTGGGGGACACAATAGGCGATGAGCAGTTCTTC.

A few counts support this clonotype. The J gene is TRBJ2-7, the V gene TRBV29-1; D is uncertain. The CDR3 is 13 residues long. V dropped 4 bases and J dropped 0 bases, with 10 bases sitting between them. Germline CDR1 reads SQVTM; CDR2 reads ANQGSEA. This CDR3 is CSVVGVSSYEQYF. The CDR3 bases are TGCAGCGTTGTAGGTGTGAGCTCCTACGAGCAGTACTTC.

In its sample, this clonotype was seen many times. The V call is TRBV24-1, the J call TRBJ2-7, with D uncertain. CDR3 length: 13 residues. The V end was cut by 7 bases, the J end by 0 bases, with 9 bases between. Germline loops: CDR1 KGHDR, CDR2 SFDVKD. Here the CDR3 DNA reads TGTGCCACCAGCGCTCAGGCCTCCTACGAGCAGTACTTC. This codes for CATSAQASYEQYF.

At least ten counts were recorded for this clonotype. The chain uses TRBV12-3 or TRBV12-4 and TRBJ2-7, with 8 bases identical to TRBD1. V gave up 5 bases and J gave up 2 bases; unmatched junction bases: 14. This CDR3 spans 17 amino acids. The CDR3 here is CASSMRTGTGKPYEQYF. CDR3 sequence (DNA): TGTGCCAGCAGTATGAGAACCGGGACAGGAAAACCCTACGAGCAGTACTTC.

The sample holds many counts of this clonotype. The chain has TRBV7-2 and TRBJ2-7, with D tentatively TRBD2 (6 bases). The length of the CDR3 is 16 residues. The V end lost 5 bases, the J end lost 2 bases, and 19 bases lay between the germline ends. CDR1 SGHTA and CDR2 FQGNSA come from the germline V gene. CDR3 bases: TGTGCCAGCAGCCCCCGGAGCGGCGGAGGGACCTACGAGCAGTACTTC. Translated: CASSPRSGGGTYEQYF.

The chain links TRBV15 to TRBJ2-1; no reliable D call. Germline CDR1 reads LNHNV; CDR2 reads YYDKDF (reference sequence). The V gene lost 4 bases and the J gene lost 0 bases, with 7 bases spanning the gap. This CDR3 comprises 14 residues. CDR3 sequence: CATSTLSSYNEQFF. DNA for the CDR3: TGTGCCACCAGCACACTTAGCTCCTACAATGAGCAGTTCTTC.